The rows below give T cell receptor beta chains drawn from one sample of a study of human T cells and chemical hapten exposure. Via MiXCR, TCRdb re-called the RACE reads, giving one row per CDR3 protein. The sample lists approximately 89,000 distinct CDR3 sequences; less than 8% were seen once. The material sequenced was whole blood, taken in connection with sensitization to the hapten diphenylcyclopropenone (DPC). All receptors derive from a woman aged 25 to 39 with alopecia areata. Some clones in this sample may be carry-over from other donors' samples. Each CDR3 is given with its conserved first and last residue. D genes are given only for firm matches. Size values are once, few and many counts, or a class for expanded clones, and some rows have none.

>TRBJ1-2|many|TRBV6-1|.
CASSDGLRYGYTF
TGTGCCAGCAGCGACGGATTACGATATGGCTACACCTTC
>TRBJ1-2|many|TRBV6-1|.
CASSEGLSYGYTF
TGTGCCAGCAGTGAGGGACTATCGTATGGCTACACCTTC
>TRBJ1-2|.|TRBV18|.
CASSPPGPYGYTF
TGTGCCAGCTCACCACCAGGGCCCTATGGCTACACCTTC
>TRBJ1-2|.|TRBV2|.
CASSWAGAGYGYTF
TGTGCCAGCAGCTGGGCAGGGGCCGGCTATGGCTACACCTTC
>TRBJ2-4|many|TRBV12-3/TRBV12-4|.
CASSLTDSLAKNIQYF
TGTGCCAGCAGTCTAACGGACAGTCTCGCCAAAAACATTCAGTACTTC
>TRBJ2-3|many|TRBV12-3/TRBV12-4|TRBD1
CASSRDSHTDTQYF
TGTGCCAGCAGTCGGGACAGCCACACAGATACGCAGTATTTT
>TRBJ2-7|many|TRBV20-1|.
CSARFLYEQYF
TGCAGTGCTAGATTCCTCTACGAGCAGTACTTC
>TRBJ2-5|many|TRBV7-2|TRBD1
CASSNDRVGQETQYF
TGTGCCAGCAGCAACGACAGGGTTGGGCAAGAGACCCAGTACTTC
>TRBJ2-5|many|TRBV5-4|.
CASSLRTFRGQETQYF
TGTGCCAGCAGCCTGAGGACCTTCAGAGGCCAAGAGACCCAGTACTTC
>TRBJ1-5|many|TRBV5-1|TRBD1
CASSPDPQGGSNQPQHF
TGCGCCAGCAGCCCGGACCCGCAGGGGGGAAGCAATCAGCCCCAGCATTTT
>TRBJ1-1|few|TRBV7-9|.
CASSLVATEAFF
TGTGCCAGCAGCTTAGTGGCCACTGAAGCTTTCTTT
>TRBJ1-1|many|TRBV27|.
CASSLSAGPAFF
TGTGCCAGCAGTTTATCGGCAGGCCCAGCTTTCTTT
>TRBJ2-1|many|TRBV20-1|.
CSAPLLPQNNEQFF
TGCAGTGCCCCGCTGTTACCGCAAAACAATGAGCAGTTCTTC
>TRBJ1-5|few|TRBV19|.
CASTTRNQPQHF
TGTGCCAGTACAACACGCAATCAGCCCCAGCATTTT
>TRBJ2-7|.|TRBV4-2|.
CASSQNTFQGLYEQYF
TGTGCCAGCAGCCAAAATACGTTCCAGGGGCTTTACGAGCAGTACTTC
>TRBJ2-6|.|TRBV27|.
CASTQGRVPGANVLTF
TGTGCCAGCACTCAGGGCAGGGTCCCTGGGGCCAACGTCCTGACTTTC
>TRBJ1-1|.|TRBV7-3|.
CASSPDPAGGEAFF
TGTGCCAGCAGCCCCGATCCAGCCGGGGGTGAAGCTTTCTTT
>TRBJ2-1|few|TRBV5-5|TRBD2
CASSSGGASYNEQFF
TGTGCCAGCAGCAGCGGGGGGGCGTCCTACAATGAGCAGTTCTTC
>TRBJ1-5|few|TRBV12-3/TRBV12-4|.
CASSDRTDSVPQHF
TGTGCCAGCAGCGACCGGACGGACAGCGTGCCCCAGCATTTT
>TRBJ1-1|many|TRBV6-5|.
CASRELSKNTEAFF
TGTGCCAGCAGGGAACTATCCAAGAACACTGAAGCTTTCTTT